This T cell receptor (beta chain) was sequenced in a study of blood T cell repertoires in COVID-19. Turning to the study itself: Acute and convalescent COVID-19 samples came from the United States, Italy and Spain. T cells, B-cell-depleted T cells, or PBMCs supplied cDNA or gDNA.

CDR3 length: 13 residues. The germline gives CDR1 KGHDR, CDR2 SFDVKD. V lost 4 bases to trimming and J lost 8 bases, with 13 bases between them. Under the authors' procedure: Reference gene primer amplification yielded estimated nucleated cell counts. TCRdb keeps only in-frame clones here, not all; method: immunoSEQ multiplex PCR. That table supplies the V and J calls and clone size; D and trimming were determined from the DNA. The repertoire holds around 150,000 clones, with approximately 90% as singletons. The TCR sequence derives from a man between 18 and 29 years old with acute or convalescent COVID-19. Sequencing used peripheral blood. The V call is TRBV24-1, the J call TRBJ1-2; unclear D gene. The CDR3 loop is CATSDPGREGYTF. The CDR3 DNA is TGTGCCACCAGTGACCCCGGTAGGGAGGGCTACACCTTC.